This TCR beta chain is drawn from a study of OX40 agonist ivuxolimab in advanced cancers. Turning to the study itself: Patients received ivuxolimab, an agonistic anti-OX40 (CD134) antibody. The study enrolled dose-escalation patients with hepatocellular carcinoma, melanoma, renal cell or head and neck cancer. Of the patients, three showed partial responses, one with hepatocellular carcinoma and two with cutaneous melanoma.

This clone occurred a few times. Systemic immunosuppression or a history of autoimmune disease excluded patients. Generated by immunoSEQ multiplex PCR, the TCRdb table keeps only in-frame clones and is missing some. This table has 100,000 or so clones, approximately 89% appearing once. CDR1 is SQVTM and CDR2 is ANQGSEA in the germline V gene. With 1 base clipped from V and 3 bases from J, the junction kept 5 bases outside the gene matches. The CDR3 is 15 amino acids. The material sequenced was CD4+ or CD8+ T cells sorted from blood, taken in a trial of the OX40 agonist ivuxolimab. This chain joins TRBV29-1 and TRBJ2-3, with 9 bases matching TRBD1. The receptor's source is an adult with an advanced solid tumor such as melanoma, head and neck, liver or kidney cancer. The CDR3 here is CSVEAWDRATDTQYF. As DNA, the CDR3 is TGCAGCGTTGAAGCCTGGGACAGGGCTACAGATACGCAGTATTTT.